The clone carrying this TCR beta chain was seen at least ten times. This entry comes from a study of neurological immune-mediated disorders. From the 5' RACE reads, TCRdb called clonotypes with MiXCR, one entry per CDR3 protein. The sample holds 45,000 or so distinct CDR3 sequences; approximately 2.8% are singletons and the top ten take more than 12%. Trimming took 4 bases from V and 9 from J; bases not matched to a gene: 10. Germline CDR1 and CDR2: LGHNT and FRNRAP. This CDR3 region has 16 residues. This chain links TRBV12-5 with TRBJ2-1, with 12 bases matching TRBD2. Sample: PBMCs. The source of this sequence is a woman in her forties or fifties with multiple sclerosis. The CDR3 DNA reads as TGTGCTAGTGGTTCAAGACTAGCGGGGGCCGGGGGTGAGCAGTTCTTC. Protein product: CASGSRLAGAGGEQFF.